What follows are 16 T cell receptor beta chains derived from one specimen sequenced in a study of cytomegalovirus exposure and HLA in healthy donors (dated by TCRdb to between 2016 and 2019). Library generation was performed with the immunoSEQ multiplex PCR assay. The multiplex PCR relied on a mix of 60 forward primers for TCR Vbeta segments and 13 reverse primers for TCR Jbeta segments. TCRdb obtained this table from immuneACCESS and retained in-frame rearrangements with V and J assigned. These tables miss some clones; where compared with another copy, unresolved V genes account for less than half of the shortfall, and the remainder is unexplained. The sample table records 150,000 to 200,000 clones; about 76% of these occur just once. Less than 9% of the sample lies in the top ten. Sequences were obtained from PBMCs. The receptors here all came from a male donor in good health and CMV-seropositive.

Details on this clone: Mismatch with germline at one junction end may stem from a read error. This chain joins TRBV6-6 and TRBJ2-7; no reliable D call. Looked up from germline, CDR1 is MNHNY and CDR2 is SVGAGI (reference sequence). This CDR3 is 12 amino acids long. CDR3 bases: TGTGCCAACAGTCATAACATCTACGAGCAGTACTTC. This gives the protein CANSHNIYEQYF.

J is TRBJ2-7 and V is TRBV25-1; TRBD2 aligns across 7 bases. CDR1 and CDR2 (germline): MGHDK, SYGVNS. CDR3 length: 15 amino acids. V shed 5 bases, J shed 0 bases, and the junction held 7 bases outside the gene matches. The CDR3 loop reads CASSRAGTSSYEQYF. The CDR3 DNA follows: TGTGCCAGCAGTCGAGCGGGGACGAGCTCCTACGAGCAGTACTTC.

The rearrangement uses TRBV30 and TRBJ1-6, with TRBD1 matching over 7 bases. J gave up 0 bases and V 0 bases, and 2 bases lay outside the gene matches. The V gene's germline CDR1 is GTSNPN and CDR2 SVGIG (reference sequence). This CDR3 spans 16 amino acids. CDR3 DNA sequence: TGTGCCTGGAGTGTCGGACAGGACTCCTATAATTCACCCCTCCACTTT. Its translation is CAWSVGQDSYNSPLHF.

The rearrangement links TRBV15 to TRBJ1-5, with a tentative D call TRBD1 (6 bases). Germline loops: CDR1 LNHNV, CDR2 YYDKDF (reference sequence). Trimming removed 1 base from V and 5 bases from J, with 12 bases in between. The CDR3 runs 15 residues. Here the CDR3 DNA reads TGTGCCACCAGCAGAGGCCGGACAGAGCATCAGCCCCAGCATTTT. Translated, it gives CATSRGRTEHQPQHF.

The V and J genes are TRBV6-6 and TRBJ2-2; TRBD1 might be the D (6 bases). CDR3 length: 14 amino acids. Deletions cut 2 bases from V and 6 bases from J, with 10 bases between. Germline CDR1 is MNHNY and CDR2 is SVGAGI (reference sequence). The CDR3 spells CASSYRGWAGELFF. CDR3 nucleotide sequence: TGTGCCAGCAGTTACAGGGGGTGGGCCGGGGAGCTGTTTTTT.

The genes are TRBV4-1 and TRBJ2-2; 7 bases are shared with TRBD1. The CDR3 consists of 16 residues. Germline V gene sequence: CDR1 MGHRA, CDR2 YSYEKL. Unmatched junction bases numbered 8, after V lost 0 bases and J lost 7 bases. DNA for the CDR3: TGCGCCAGCAGCCAAGATCGAACAGGGGCCGGCGGGGAGCTGTTTTTT. This codes for CASSQDRTGAGGELFF.

This clone has a handful of counts. This chain joins TRBV5-1 and TRBJ1-1, with TRBD1 identical over 12 bases. Germline V gives CDR1 SGHRS, CDR2 YFSETQ. V was pared by 3 bases and J by 6 bases, with 9 bases of the junction left unmatched. The CDR3 contains 16 residues. The CDR3 here is CASSSRDRGHRAEAFF. The CDR3 DNA follows: TGCGCCAGCAGCTCCCGGGACAGGGGGCATCGAGCTGAAGCTTTCTTT.

In this sample, this clone turned up once. V is TRBV27 and J is TRBJ1-1; D is perhaps TRBD1 (5 bases). The germline V gene has CDR1 MNHEY and CDR2 SMNVEV (reference sequence). V was clipped by 0 bases and J by 5 bases, with 19 bases between them. The CDR3 sequence is 17 residues long. The CDR3 protein is CASSLSLRLGGLTEAFF. The CDR3 DNA reads as TGTGCCAGCAGTTTATCCCTCCGGTTGGGGGGGTTAACTGAAGCTTTCTTT.

The chain employs TRBV12-5 and TRBJ1-2; D not resolved. V was trimmed by 3 bases and J by 7 bases, leaving 15 bases between them. CDR3 length: 14 residues. The V gene's germline CDR1 is LGHNT and CDR2 FRNRAP. CDR3 bases: TGTGCTAGTGGTTTCGTCCCAGGTTGGGTTGGCTACACCTTC. Protein: CASGFVPGWVGYTF.

The table lists this clone with a few counts. This sequence joins TRBV10-3 and TRBJ2-1; weak D call: TRBD2 (5 bases). Looked up from germline, CDR1 is ENHRY and CDR2 is SYGVKD. V was clipped by 0 bases and J by 2 bases, with 11 bases between them. CDR3 length: 16 amino acids. The CDR3 bases are TGTGCCATCAGTGAGTCGAAAAGCGGAACCTACAATGAGCAGTTCTTC. Translating it yields CAISESKSGTYNEQFF.

The genes are TRBV2 and TRBJ1-5; D may be TRBD1 (5 bases). Per the germline V gene, CDR1 is SNHLY and CDR2 is FYNNEI. Between the trimmed V and J ends, which lost 6 bases and 6 bases, there was a span of 12 bases. The CDR3 has 13 residues. CDR3 nucleotide sequence: TGTGCCAGCAGGGAGGAGGGGATTCAGCCCCAGCATTTT. It codes for CASREEGIQPQHF.

This clone was counted a single time. This rearrangement joins TRBV7-5 to TRBJ2-5; the table's D call, TRBD2, has no DNA check behind it. TRBV7-5 is a pseudogene. The length of the CDR3 is 16 residues. The CDR3 DNA sequence: TGTGCCAGAAGCAAGAACGCGGGGACTTTTATAGGGACCCAGTACTTC. It specifies CARSKNAGTFIGTQYF.

CDR3 nucleotides: TGTGCCTGTAGGATAGCTGGTGGTGCCTACGAGCAGTACTTC. Amino acid sequence: CACRIAGGAYEQYF. The V and J genes are TRBV2 and TRBJ2-7; D gene ambiguous. This CDR3 spans 14 amino acids. The germline V gene encodes CDR1 SNHLY and CDR2 FYNNEI. Trimming took 11 bases from V and 2 from J, leaving 19 bases between them. Looking up the rest from reference TRBV2 and TRBJ2-7 gives the full variable domain: EPEVTQTPSHQVTQMGQEVILRCVPISNHLYFYWYRQILGQKVEFLVSFYNNEISEKSEIFDDQFSVERPDGSNFTLKIRSTKLEDSAMYFCACRIAGGAYEQYFGPGTRLTVT.

V gene TRBV4-1 combines with J gene TRBJ2-5, with D perhaps TRBD1 (7 bases). The V gene lost 1 base and the J gene lost 3 bases, with 15 bases spanning the gap. Germline values: CDR1 MGHRA, CDR2 YSYEKL. The CDR3 consists of 16 residues. The CDR3 loop reads CASSQVGGTEKETQYF. The CDR3 nucleotides read TGCGCCAGCAGCCAAGTAGGGGGGACAGAGAAAGAGACCCAGTACTTC.

The genes are TRBV7-3 and TRBJ2-1, with 9 bases fitting TRBD2. Germline V gives CDR1 SGHTA, CDR2 FQGTGA. The CDR3 is made up of 15 amino acids. Trimming removed 0 bases from V and 5 bases from J; junction bases left unmatched: 2. CDR3 nucleotides: TGTGCCAGCAGCTTAACACTAGCGGGCAACAATGAGCAGTTCTTC. Its translation is CASSLTLAGNNEQFF. Full variable domain (remainder filled in from reference TRBV7-3 and TRBJ2-1): GAGVSQTPSNKVTEKGKYVELRCDPISGHTALYWYRQSLGQGPEFLIYFQGTGAADDSGLPNDRFFAVRPEGSVSTLKIQRTERGDSAVYLCASSLTLAGNNEQFFGPGTRLTVL.

The gene calls are TRBV7-9 and TRBJ1-2, with D perhaps matching TRBD1 (5 bases). Trimming left V 3 bases short and J 8 bases short, with 13 bases between. The V gene's germline CDR1 is SEHNR and CDR2 FQNEAQ (reference sequence). The CDR3 is made up of 13 amino acids. This CDR3 is CASSFPLGGGYTF. The CDR3 coding sequence is TGTGCCAGCAGCTTTCCATTGGGGGGAGGCTACACCTTC. Supplemented by reference TRBV7-9 and TRBJ1-2, the full variable domain reads DTGVSQNPRHKITKRGQNVTFRCDPISEHNRLYWYRQTLGQGPEFLTYFQNEAQLEKSRLLSDRFSAERPKGSFSTLEIQRTEQGDSAMYLCASSFPLGGGYTFGSGTRLTVV.